The TCR beta chain described here comes from a study of OX40 agonist ivuxolimab in advanced cancers. At the level of the whole study: The costimulatory receptor OX40 (CD134) was targeted by ivuxolimab, a fully human IgG2 agonistic monoclonal antibody. Patients were allowed to have had prior anti-PD-1, anti-PD-L1 or anti-CTLA-4 therapy, and 30% to 50% of the dose-escalation patients had previously received checkpoint inhibitors. The monotherapy dose-escalation portion (N of about 52 patients) of the phase I ivuxolimab trial is reported in the paper. Three dose-escalation patients achieved partial responses, one with hepatocellular carcinoma and two with cutaneous melanoma. Peripheral TCRbeta sequencing aimed to test whether ivuxolimab altered TCR sequence diversity and caused clonal T-cell expansion. Intravenous ivuxolimab was administered to patients every 2 weeks at six dose levels: 0.01, 0.1, 0.3, 1.5, 3 and 10 mg/kg. In the dose-escalation cohort, around four fifths of patients were male, and the mean age was roughly 60 years with a range of about 20 to 79. Of the approximately 54 dose-escalation patients, hepatocellular carcinoma was present in approximately 20, melanoma in roughly 15, renal cell carcinoma in 9 and head and neck cancer in 9.

Comments on this clone: Its recognized antigen is unknown. There are no base qualities to consult, and no much larger clone falls within one base.

The trial excluded patients who had a history of autoimmune disease or were on systemic immunosuppression. In every dose cohort, peripheral blood was drawn for TCR sequencing at baseline, cycle 4 day 1, and cycle 7 day 1. The samples were taken from a phase I, first-in-human, multicenter, open-label dose-escalation trial of ivuxolimab. Adults with locally advanced or metastatic melanoma, renal cell, hepatocellular, or head and neck squamous cell carcinoma were enrolled in the trial. CD4+ and CD8+ T cells were sorted separately from peripheral blood before TCR sequencing. Taken from cysteine to phenylalanine, the CDR3 has 13 residues. This entry keeps only the CDR3 DNA: 39 bases, framed from base 1. Trimming leaves V shorter by 3 bases and J shorter by 5 bases, with the junction holding 2 bases beyond the gene matches. Reading the germline V gene gives CDR1 SGHAT and CDR2 FQNNGV. Overall study results and their limits: Which antigens the clonally expanded peripheral T cells were specific for was not determined. Low levels of normalized T-cell clonal expansion were also shown by some nonresponding patients. At doses from 0.1 to 3.0 mg/kg, clonal expansion was seen in both CD4+ and CD8+ blood T cells between baseline and week 6. After ivuxolimab, more expanded clones were found on average in CD8+ T cells than in CD4+ T cells. In partial responders in the 0.1-3.0 mg/kg groups, normalized peripheral clonal expansion was found to be among the lowest, especially among CD8+ T cells.

To sequence the TCRbeta CDR3 region, genomic DNA was isolated from the sorted cells. The immunoSEQ Assay was used for sequencing of TCRbeta CDR3 regions. What TCRdb holds here is the immuneACCESS table cut down to in-frame rearrangements. Part of the clones is not present; checked against another copy, under half of the missing clones reflect an unresolved V gene, and the others are unexplained. The sample table contains approximately 65,000 clones; only one count was recorded for 65% to 85% of them. The biggest ten clones account for 11% of the sample. The sample in question was CD4+ or CD8+ T cells sorted from blood, obtained in a trial of the OX40 agonist ivuxolimab. This sequence originates from an adult with an advanced solid tumor such as melanoma, head and neck, liver or kidney cancer. The chain employs TRBV11-2 and TRBJ1-1; 8 bases in the junction line up with TRBD1. The DNA sequence is TGTGCCAGCAGCTTGACAGGGGAGACTGAAGCTTTCTTT. Translated, it reads CASSLTGETEAFF.